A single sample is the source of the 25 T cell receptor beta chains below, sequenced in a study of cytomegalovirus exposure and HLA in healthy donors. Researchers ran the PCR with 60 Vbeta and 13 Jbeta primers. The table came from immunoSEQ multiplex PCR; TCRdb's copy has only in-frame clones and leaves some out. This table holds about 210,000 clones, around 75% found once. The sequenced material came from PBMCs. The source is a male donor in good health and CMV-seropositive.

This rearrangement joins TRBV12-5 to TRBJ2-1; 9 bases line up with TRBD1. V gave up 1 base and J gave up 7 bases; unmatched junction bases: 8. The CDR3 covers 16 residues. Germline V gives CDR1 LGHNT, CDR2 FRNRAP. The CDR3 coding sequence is TGTGCTAGTGGTTTGGGAACAGGGGGCTTAGGGAATGAGCAGTTCTTC. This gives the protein CASGLGTGGLGNEQFF.

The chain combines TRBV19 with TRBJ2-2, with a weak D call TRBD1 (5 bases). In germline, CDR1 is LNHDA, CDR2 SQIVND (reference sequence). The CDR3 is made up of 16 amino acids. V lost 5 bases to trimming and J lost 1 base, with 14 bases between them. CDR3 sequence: CASSFGHPGNTGELFF. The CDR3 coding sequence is TGTGCCAGTAGTTTCGGACACCCCGGGAACACCGGGGAGCTGTTTTTT.

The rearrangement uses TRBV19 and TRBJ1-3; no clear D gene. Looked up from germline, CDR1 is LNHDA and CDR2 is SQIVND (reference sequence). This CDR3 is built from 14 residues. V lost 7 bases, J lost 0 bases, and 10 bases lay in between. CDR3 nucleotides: TGTGCCAGTACGGGTCAATTCTCTGGAAACACCATATATTTT. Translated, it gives CASTGQFSGNTIYF.

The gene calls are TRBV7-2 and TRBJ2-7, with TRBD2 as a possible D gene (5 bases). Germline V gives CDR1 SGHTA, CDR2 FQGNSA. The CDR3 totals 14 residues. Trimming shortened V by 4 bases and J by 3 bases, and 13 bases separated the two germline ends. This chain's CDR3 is CASSSSHGNYEQYF. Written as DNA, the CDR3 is TGTGCCAGCAGCTCATCCCACGGGAACTACGAGCAGTACTTC.

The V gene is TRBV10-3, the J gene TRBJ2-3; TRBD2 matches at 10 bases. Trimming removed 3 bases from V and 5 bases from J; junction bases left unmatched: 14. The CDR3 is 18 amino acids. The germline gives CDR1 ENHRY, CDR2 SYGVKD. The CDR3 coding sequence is TGTGCCATCAGTGAAGAGTATGCAGCGGGAGGGCCAAGAGATACGCAGTATTTT. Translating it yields CAISEEYAAGGPRDTQYF.

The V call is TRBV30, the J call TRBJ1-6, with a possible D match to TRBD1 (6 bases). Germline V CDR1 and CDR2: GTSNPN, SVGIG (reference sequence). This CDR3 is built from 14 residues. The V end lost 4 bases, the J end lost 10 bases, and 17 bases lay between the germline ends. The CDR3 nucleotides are TGTGCCTGGATTCCGGACAGTTTGTACTCACCCCTCCACTTT. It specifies CAWIPDSLYSPLHF.

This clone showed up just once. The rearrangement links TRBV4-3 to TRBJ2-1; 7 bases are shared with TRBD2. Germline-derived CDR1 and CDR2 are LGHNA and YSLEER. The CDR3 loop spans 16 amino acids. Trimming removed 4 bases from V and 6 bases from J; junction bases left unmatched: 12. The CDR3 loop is CASSPSTSVRTNEQFF. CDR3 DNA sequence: TGCGCCAGCAGCCCATCCACTAGCGTGAGAACCAATGAGCAGTTCTTC.

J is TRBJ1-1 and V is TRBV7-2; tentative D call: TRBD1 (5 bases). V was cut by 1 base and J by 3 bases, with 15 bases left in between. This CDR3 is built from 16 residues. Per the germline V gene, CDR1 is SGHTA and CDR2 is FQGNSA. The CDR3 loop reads CASSLVGGTDYTEAFF. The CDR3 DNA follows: TGTGCCAGCAGCTTAGTGGGGGGGACCGACTACACTGAAGCTTTCTTT.

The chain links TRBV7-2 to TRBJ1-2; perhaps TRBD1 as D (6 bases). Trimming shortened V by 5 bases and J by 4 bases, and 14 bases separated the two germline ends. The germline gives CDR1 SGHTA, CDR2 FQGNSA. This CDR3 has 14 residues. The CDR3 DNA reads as TGTGCCAGCAGCCCAAGCCAGGGGATCTATGGCTACACCTTC. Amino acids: CASSPSQGIYGYTF.

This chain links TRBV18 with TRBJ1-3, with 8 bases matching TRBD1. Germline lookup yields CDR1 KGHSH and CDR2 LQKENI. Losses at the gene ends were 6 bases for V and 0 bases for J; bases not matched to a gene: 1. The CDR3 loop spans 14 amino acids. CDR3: CASSTGDSGNTIYF. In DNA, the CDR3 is TGTGCCAGCTCGACAGGGGACTCTGGAAACACCATATATTTT.

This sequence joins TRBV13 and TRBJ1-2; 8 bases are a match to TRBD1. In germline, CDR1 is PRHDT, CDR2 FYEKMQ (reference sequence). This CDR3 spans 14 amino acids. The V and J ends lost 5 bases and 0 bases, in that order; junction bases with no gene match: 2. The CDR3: CASSRQGSNYGYTF. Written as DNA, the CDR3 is TGTGCCAGCAGCCGACAGGGGTCTAACTATGGCTACACCTTC.

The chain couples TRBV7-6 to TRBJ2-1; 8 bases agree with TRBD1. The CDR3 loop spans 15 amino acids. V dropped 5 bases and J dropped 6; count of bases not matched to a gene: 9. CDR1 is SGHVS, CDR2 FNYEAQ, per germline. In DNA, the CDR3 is TGTGCCAGCAGCACCAGGACAGGGTCAGGCAATGAGCAGTTCTTC. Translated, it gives CASSTRTGSGNEQFF.

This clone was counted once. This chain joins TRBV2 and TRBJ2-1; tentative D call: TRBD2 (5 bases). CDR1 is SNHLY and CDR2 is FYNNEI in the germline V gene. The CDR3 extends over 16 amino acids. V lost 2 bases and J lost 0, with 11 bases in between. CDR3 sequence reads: CASSERRGSSYNEQFF. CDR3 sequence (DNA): TGTGCCAGCAGTGAACGACGGGGAAGCTCCTACAATGAGCAGTTCTTC.

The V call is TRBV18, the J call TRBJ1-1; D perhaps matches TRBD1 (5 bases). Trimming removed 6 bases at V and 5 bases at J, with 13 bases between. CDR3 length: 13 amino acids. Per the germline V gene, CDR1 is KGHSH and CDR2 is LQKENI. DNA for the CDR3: TGTGCCAGCTCCGGGGGAGGAGGAACTGAAGCTTTCTTT. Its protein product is CASSGGGGTEAFF.

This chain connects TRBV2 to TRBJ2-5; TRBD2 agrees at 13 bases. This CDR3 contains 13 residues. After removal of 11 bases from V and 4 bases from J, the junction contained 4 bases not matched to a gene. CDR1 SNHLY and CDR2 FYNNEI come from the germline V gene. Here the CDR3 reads CAGTSGGAETQYF. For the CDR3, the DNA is TGTGCCGGAACTAGCGGGGGGGCAGAGACCCAGTACTTC.

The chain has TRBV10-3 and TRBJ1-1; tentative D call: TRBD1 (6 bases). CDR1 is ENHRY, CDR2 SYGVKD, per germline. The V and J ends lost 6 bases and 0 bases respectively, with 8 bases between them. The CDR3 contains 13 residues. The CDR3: CAIRDSMNTEAFF. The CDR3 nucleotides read TGTGCCATCAGGGACAGCATGAACACTGAAGCTTTCTTT.

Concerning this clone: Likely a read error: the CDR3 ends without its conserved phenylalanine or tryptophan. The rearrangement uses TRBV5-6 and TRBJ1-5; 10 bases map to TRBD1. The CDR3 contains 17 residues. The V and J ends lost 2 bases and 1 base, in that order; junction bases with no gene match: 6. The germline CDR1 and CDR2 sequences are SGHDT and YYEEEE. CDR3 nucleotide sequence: TGTGCCAGCAGCTTTCAGGACAGGGGGTCCAGCAATCAGCCCCAGCATTCT. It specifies CASSFQDRGSSNQPQHS.

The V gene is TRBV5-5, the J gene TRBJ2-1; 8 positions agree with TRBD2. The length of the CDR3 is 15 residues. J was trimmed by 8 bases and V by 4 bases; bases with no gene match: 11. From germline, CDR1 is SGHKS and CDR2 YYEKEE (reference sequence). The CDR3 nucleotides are TGTGCCAGCAGCCCGACGGGGGGGCCTTACGATGAGCAGTTCTTC. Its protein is CASSPTGGPYDEQFF.

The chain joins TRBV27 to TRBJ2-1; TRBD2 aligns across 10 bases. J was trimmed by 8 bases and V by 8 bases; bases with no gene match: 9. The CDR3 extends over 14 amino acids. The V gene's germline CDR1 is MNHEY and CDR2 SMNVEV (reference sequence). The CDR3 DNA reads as TGTGCCAGCCGACTAGCGGGCCTCTGGGATGAGCAGTTCTTC. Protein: CASRLAGLWDEQFF.

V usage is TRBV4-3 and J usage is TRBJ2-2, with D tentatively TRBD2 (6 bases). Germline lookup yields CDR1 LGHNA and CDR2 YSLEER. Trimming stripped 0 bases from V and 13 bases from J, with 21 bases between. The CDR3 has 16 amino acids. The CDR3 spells CASSQEEGFPGLGLFF. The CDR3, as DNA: TGCGCCAGCAGCCAAGAGGAGGGGTTCCCGGGCCTGGGGCTGTTTTTT.

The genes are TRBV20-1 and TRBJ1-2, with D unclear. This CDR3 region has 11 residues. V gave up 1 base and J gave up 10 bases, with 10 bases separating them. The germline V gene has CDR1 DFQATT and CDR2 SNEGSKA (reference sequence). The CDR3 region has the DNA TGCAGTGCTAGAGGATCCTTCTACTACACCTTC. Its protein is CSARGSFYYTF.

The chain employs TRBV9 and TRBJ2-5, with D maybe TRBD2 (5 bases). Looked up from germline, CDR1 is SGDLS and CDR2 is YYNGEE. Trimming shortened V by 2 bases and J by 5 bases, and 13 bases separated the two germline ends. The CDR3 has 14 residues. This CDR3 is CASSVGVLGETQYF. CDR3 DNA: TGTGCCAGCAGCGTCGGGGTCCTGGGGGAGACCCAGTACTTC. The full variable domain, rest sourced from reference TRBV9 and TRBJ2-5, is DSGVTQTPKHLITATGQRVTLRCSPRSGDLSVYWYQQSLDQGLQFLIQYYNGEERAKGNILERFSAQQFPDLHSELNLSSLELGDSALYFCASSVGVLGETQYFGPGTRLLVL.

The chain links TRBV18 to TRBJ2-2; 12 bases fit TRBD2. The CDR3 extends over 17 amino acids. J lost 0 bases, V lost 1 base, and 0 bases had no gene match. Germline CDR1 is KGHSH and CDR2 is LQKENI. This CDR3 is CASSPRTSGTNTGELFF. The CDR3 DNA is TGTGCCAGCTCACCACGGACTAGCGGGACGAACACCGGGGAGCTGTTTTTT.

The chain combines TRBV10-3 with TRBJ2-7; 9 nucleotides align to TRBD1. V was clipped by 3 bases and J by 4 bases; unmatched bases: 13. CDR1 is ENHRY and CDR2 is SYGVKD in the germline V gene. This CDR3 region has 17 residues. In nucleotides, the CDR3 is TGTGCCATCAGTGAAGGCGGACAGGGGACTGGGGCTTACGAGCAGTACTTC. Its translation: CAISEGGQGTGAYEQYF.

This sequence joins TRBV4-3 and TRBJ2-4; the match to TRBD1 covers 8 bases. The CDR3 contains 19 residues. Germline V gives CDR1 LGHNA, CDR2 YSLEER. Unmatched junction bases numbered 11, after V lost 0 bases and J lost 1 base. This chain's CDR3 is CASSQELSGGDRAKNIQYF. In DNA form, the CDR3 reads TGCGCCAGCAGCCAAGAGCTCTCAGGGGGCGATAGGGCCAAAAACATTCAGTACTTC.